This T cell receptor beta chain was observed in a study of cytomegalovirus exposure and HLA in healthy donors. In the PCR, 60 Vbeta and 13 Jbeta primers were used. Per the original methods: Approximately 11 million of 80 million or so unique TCR beta chains were shared, per a later count. Measured with immunoSEQ multiplex PCR; TCRdb has only the in-frame clones, and not every one. That table gives V, J and clone size, and the DNA gave D and trimming. This table holds about 88,000 clones, about 87% found once. Germline loops: CDR1 SGHNT, CDR2 YENEEA. The CDR3 totals 13 residues. V was trimmed by 5 bases and J by 9 bases, leaving 15 bases between them.

The source material was PBMCs. V is TRBV11-3 and J is TRBJ2-3, with a possible D match to TRBD1 (5 bases). The clonotype was recovered from a young man in good health and CMV-seronegative. For the CDR3, the DNA is TGTGCCAGCAGCCTACTAACAGGTCAAACGCAGTATTTT. Amino acids: CASSLLTGQTQYF.